The T cell receptor (beta chain) described here comes from a study of T cell responses to AZD1222 COVID-19 vaccine. This clone was observed once. Its antigen is unknown. Points from the study as a whole: The donors showed a predominance of white British ancestry and of females, with possible underestimation of clonal diversity. Baseline seropositives among AZD1222 recipients totaled only five to seven. Spike-wide vaccine-associated CD4 TCRs dominated at 160-218 and 743-854.

Sequencing used immunoSEQ multiplex PCR; TCRdb keeps in-frame clones, though not all of them. The sample has about 170,000 clones, about 85% seen once. Trimming removed 4 bases from V and 7 bases from J, with 16 bases in between. Germline V gene data show CDR1 as MGHDK and CDR2 as SYGVNS. The CDR3 is made up of 14 amino acids. This clonotype was obtained from an adult in good health. The sequencing here drew on peripheral blood, taken on day 0 of AZD1222 vaccination. The rearrangement uses TRBV25-1 and TRBJ1-2; the D is unclear. DNA of the CDR3: TGTGCCAGCAGTGCCCACGCCGGGCACGGTGGCTACACCTTC. It encodes CASSAHAGHGGYTF.